Shown below are 16 T cell receptor beta chains from a single sample sequenced in a study of regulatory T cells in long-lasting Graves disease. The time point is: persistent/refractory GD, antithyroid drugs over 5 years with positive TRAb. With RNA extracted from PBMCs as input, the TCR library was made. Combining iRepertoire HTBI primers with Arm-PCR of CDR3 regions, the authors built TCR beta libraries. TCRdb used MiXCR to reprocess the multiplex PCR reads, holding one entry per CDR3 protein. The data contain about 340,000 distinct CDR3 sequences, around 19% of them singletons. Sequencing was performed on peripheral blood mononuclear cells (PBMCs), taken when the disease was refractory, from a patient treated with antithyroid drugs. The receptors derive from a female donor with Graves disease.

The gene calls are TRBV19 and TRBJ1-1, with D unresolved. Germline V lookup: CDR1 LNHDA, CDR2 SQIVND (reference sequence). The CDR3 covers 13 residues. With 7 bases removed from V and 1 base from J, the gap between germline ends came to 10 bases. The CDR3 is CASKLLENTEAFF. The CDR3 DNA is TGTGCCAGTAAGCTGCTTGAGAACACTGAAGCTTTCTTT. Full variable domain (missing parts from reference TRBV19 and TRBJ1-1): DGGITQSPKYLFRKEGQNVTLSCEQNLNHDAMYWYRQDPGQGLRLIYYSQIVNDFQKGDIAEGYSVSREKKESFPLTVTSAQKNPTAFYLCASKLLENTEAFFGQGTRLTVV.

This clonotype was seen many times. The chain combines TRBV11-2 with TRBJ2-3; 11 bases line up with TRBD2. The germline V gene encodes CDR1 SGHAT and CDR2 FQNNGV. The CDR3 is 17 amino acids. Losses at the gene ends were 3 bases for V and 6 bases for J; bases not matched to a gene: 11. The DNA for the CDR3 is TGTGCCAGCAGCTTCGTCACTAGCGGGAGCACAGGCGATACGCAGTATTTT. Its translation is CASSFVTSGSTGDTQYF.

This clonotype has only a few counts. The chain links TRBV7-6 to TRBJ2-3; D perhaps matches TRBD2 (5 bases). The CDR3 covers 15 residues. Trimming cost V 5 bases and J 3 bases, with 15 bases left between them. Germline V gene sequence: CDR1 SGHVS, CDR2 FNYEAQ. For the CDR3, the DNA is TGTGCCAGCAGCCCCACCAATACTAGAACAGATACGCAGTATTTT. Protein: CASSPTNTRTDTQYF.

The CDR3 DNA follows: TGTGCCAGCAGTCCCTGGGGGCAGGGGGAGGCCGGGGAGCTGTTTTTT. This encodes CASSPWGQGEAGELFF. The V call is TRBV6-1, the J call TRBJ2-2; D possibly corresponds to TRBD1 (7 bases). Germline V gene data show CDR1 as MNHNS and CDR2 as SASEGT. V was pared by 5 bases and J by 6 bases, with 19 bases between. The CDR3 extends over 16 amino acids.

In its sample, this clonotype was seen once. The CDR3 DNA reads TGTGCCAGCAGTTGGGACTCCCTGCGTGCTGAAGCTTTCTTT. Translated: CASSWDSLRAEAFF. The rearrangement joins TRBV12-3 or TRBV12-4 to TRBJ1-1, with a tentative D call TRBD1 (5 bases). The V gene lost 4 bases and the J gene lost 6 bases, with 15 bases spanning the gap. The CDR3 is 14 amino acids.

This clonotype appeared many times. The chain carries TRBV6-1 and TRBJ1-1; the match to TRBD1 covers 9 bases. Germline V gene lookup returns CDR1 MNHNS and CDR2 SASEGT. J lost 5 bases, V lost 8 bases, and 21 bases had no gene match. The CDR3 contains 18 residues. CDR3 residues: CASRKSTGGLSRWTEAFF. The CDR3 coding sequence is TGTGCCAGCCGTAAAAGTACAGGGGGCCTCAGCCGGTGGACTGAAGCTTTCTTT.

CDR3 loop: CASSFGLISADTQYF. As DNA, the CDR3 is TGTGCCAGCAGTTTCGGTCTTATCTCCGCAGATACGCAGTATTTT. The chain uses TRBV12-3 or TRBV12-4 and TRBJ2-3; no definite D call. The V gene lost 3 bases and the J gene lost 4 bases, with 14 bases spanning the gap. The CDR3 loop spans 15 amino acids.

A few counts support this clonotype. This chain links TRBV7-9 with TRBJ1-5; D possibly corresponds to TRBD1 (5 bases). The V gene lost 8 bases and the J gene lost 1 base, with 12 bases spanning the gap. CDR1 SEHNR and CDR2 FQNEAQ come from the germline V gene (reference sequence). The length of the CDR3 is 14 residues. The CDR3 reads CASGDPGSNQPQHF. The DNA for the CDR3 is TGTGCCAGCGGGGACCCGGGGAGCAATCAGCCCCAGCATTTT. The entire variable domain, with the rest obtained from reference TRBV7-9 and TRBJ1-5, is as follows: DTGVSQNPRHKITKRGQNVTFRCDPISEHNRLYWYRQTLGQGPEFLTYFQNEAQLEKSRLLSDRFSAERPKGSFSTLEIQRTEQGDSAMYLCASGDPGSNQPQHFGDGTRLSIL.

Many counts were recorded for this clonotype. The V and J genes are TRBV7-9 and TRBJ2-5; D unresolved. The CDR3 covers 12 residues. The germline V gene has CDR1 SEHNR and CDR2 FQNEAQ (reference sequence). V lost 4 bases and J 3 bases, leaving 6 bases between the germline ends. In nucleotides, the CDR3 is TGTGCCAGCAGCTCCATTGAAGAGACCCAGTACTTC. Encoded protein: CASSSIEETQYF. The variable domain in full, completed from reference TRBV7-9 and TRBJ2-5, reads DTGVSQNPRHKITKRGQNVTFRCDPISEHNRLYWYRQTLGQGPEFLTYFQNEAQLEKSRLLSDRFSAERPKGSFSTLEIQRTEQGDSAMYLCASSSIEETQYFGPGTRLLVL.

This clonotype was recorded at least ten times. The V and J genes are TRBV7-2 and TRBJ1-4; TRBD1 is a possible D gene (5 bases). This CDR3 spans 15 amino acids. Trimming left V 3 bases short and J 8 bases short, with 16 bases between. CDR1 and CDR2 from the germline V gene are SGHTA and FQGNSA. CDR3 nucleotide sequence: TGTGCCAGCAGCTTCGGCAGCTCCGGGGGGGAAAAACTGTTTTTT. Translating gives CASSFGSSGGEKLFF.

This clonotype turned up a few times. This chain connects TRBV11-2 to TRBJ2-7; TRBD2 matches at 14 bases. Germline CDR1 is SGHAT and CDR2 is FQNNGV. The CDR3 sequence is 14 residues long. The V gene end was trimmed by 5 bases and the J gene end by 4 bases; junction bases not matched to a gene: 1. The CDR3 nucleotides read TGTGCCAGCAGCAGGACTAGCGGGAGGTACGAGCAGTACTTC. Protein sequence: CASSRTSGRYEQYF.

Many counts were recorded for this clonotype. This sequence joins TRBV28 and TRBJ2-1, with D possibly TRBD2 on 5 matching bases. The CDR3 is 16 amino acids. Germline V lookup: CDR1 MDHEN, CDR2 SYDVKM. With 5 bases removed from V and 0 bases from J, the gap between germline ends came to 14 bases. The DNA for the CDR3 is TGTGCCAGCAGTACCCAGCGGTCCAGCTCCTACAATGAGCAGTTCTTC. Translating it yields CASSTQRSSSYNEQFF. Combining the CDR3 with reference TRBV28 and TRBJ2-1 gives the whole variable domain DVKVTQSSRYLVKRTGEKVFLECVQDMDHENMFWYRQDPGLGLRLIYFSYDVKMKEKGDIPEGYSVSREKKERFSLILESASTNQTSMYLCASSTQRSSSYNEQFFGPGTRLTVL.

This clonotype was seen at least ten times. V gene TRBV6-1 combines with J gene TRBJ1-2; D unclear. V was trimmed by 1 base and J by 2 bases, leaving 2 bases between them. The CDR3 runs to 12 residues. CDR1 and CDR2 (germline): MNHNS, SASEGT. DNA for the CDR3: TGTGCCAGCAGTGAAGTCAACTATGGCTACACCTTC. Protein: CASSEVNYGYTF.

This clonotype was seen many times. The J gene is TRBJ2-2, the V gene TRBV6-5, with TRBD2 as a possible D gene (5 bases). Germline-derived CDR1 and CDR2 are MNHEY and SVGAGI. The CDR3 spans 13 residues. Trimming left V 2 bases short and J 6 bases short, with 7 bases between. The CDR3 DNA is TGTGCCAGCAGTTACCTGGGAGCCGGGGAGCTGTTTTTT. Translating it yields CASSYLGAGELFF.

This clonotype has just a few counts. The chain carries TRBV20-1 and TRBJ2-1, with TRBD2 matching 12 bases. Germline V gene lookup returns CDR1 DFQATT and CDR2 SNEGSKA (reference sequence). There are 17 residues in the CDR3. V shed 1 base, J shed 1 base, and the junction held 5 bases outside the gene matches. The CDR3 protein is CSARGLAGGASYNEQFF. For the CDR3, the DNA is TGCAGTGCTAGAGGGCTAGCGGGAGGGGCATCCTACAATGAGCAGTTCTTC.

As for this clonotype: One base separates it from a far larger clone, so it is likely a read error. J is TRBJ2-7 and V is TRBV27, with 7 bases aligning to TRBD2. V lost 8 bases and J lost 2; bases outside the gene matches: 9. The CDR3 runs 14 residues. CDR1 and CDR2 from the germline V gene are MNHEY and SMNVEV (reference sequence). The CDR3 protein is CASRKAGATYEQYF. In nucleotides, the CDR3 is TGTGCCAGCCGAAAGGCGGGAGCAACCTACGAGCAGTACTTC.